The count of the clone carrying this T cell receptor (beta chain) is one. Residents of about two dozen US areas, aged roughly 18 to 89 years, made up the participants. Grouping used clinical history reported by participants in a survey and questionnaire. This entry belongs to a study of blood T cell repertoires in COVID-19. Turning to the study itself: COVID-19 samples collected from the United States, Italy and Spain covered acute and convalescent phases. From T cells, B-cell-depleted T cells, or PBMCs came the material, which was cDNA or gDNA.

Germline V gene sequence: CDR1 SGHVS, CDR2 FQNEAQ. V was pared by 1 base and J by 6 bases, with 5 bases of the junction left unmatched. The CDR3 consists of 15 residues. Measured with immunoSEQ multiplex PCR; TCRdb has only the in-frame clones, and not every one. In the table there are some 320,000 clones, over 85% of which are singletons. The specimen was PBMCs or T cells enriched from blood (not recorded which). The J gene is TRBJ2-2, the V gene TRBV7-8; 7 nucleotides agree with TRBD2. The sequence was obtained from a man in his fifties or sixties who had recovered from COVID-19. The CDR3 here is CASSLVTSLAGELFF. The CDR3 DNA reads TGTGCCAGCAGCTTAGTGACTAGCCTCGCCGGGGAGCTGTTTTTT. Filled out from reference TRBV7-8 and TRBJ2-2, the complete variable domain reads GAGVSQSPRYKVAKRGQDVALRCDPISGHVSLFWYQQALGQGPEFLTYFQNEAQLDKSGLPSDRFFAERPEGSVSTLKIQRTQQEDSAVYLCASSLVTSLAGELFFGEGSRLTVL.